The 8 T cell receptor beta chains listed next were all sequenced from one sample in a study of beta chain features in type 1 diabetes. What was sequenced were expressed TCRB transcripts, since all of the isolated RNA had been reverse transcribed. The data were produced by immunoSEQ multiplex PCR, yet TCRdb's version contains in-frame clones alone and is incomplete. The table lists fewer than 900,000 clones, roughly 15% of them singletons. Sequencing was carried out using naive CD4+ T cells from blood. These receptors were taken from a woman in her late teens or twenties in good health.

CDR3 coding DNA: TGTGCCAGCCGGCCCCCCGGGACTAGCTTCCCTCCCCTCAATGAGCAGTTCTTC. Encoded protein: CASRPPGTSFPPLNEQFF. This chain links TRBV28 with TRBJ2-1; 9 nucleotides agree with TRBD2. Germline lookup yields CDR1 MDHEN and CDR2 SYDVKM. V trimming: 8 bases; J trimming: 6 bases; junction bases outside the gene matches: 20. There are 18 residues in the CDR3.

Worth noting for this clone: The sample contains more than one DNA sequence encoding this CDR3. J is TRBJ2-3 and V is TRBV7-9; weak D call: TRBD2 (5 bases). Between the trimmed V and J ends, which lost 5 bases and 4 bases, there was a span of 13 bases. Germline V lookup: CDR1 SEHNR, CDR2 FQNEAQ (reference sequence). This CDR3 has 14 residues. CDR3 loop: CASSLTAGSDTQYF. The CDR3 nucleotides read TGTGCCAGCAGCCTAACCGCGGGTTCAGATACGCAGTATTTT. Variable domain in full (rest from reference TRBV7-9 and TRBJ2-3): DTGVSQNPRHKITKRGQNVTFRCDPISEHNRLYWYRQTLGQGPEFLTYFQNEAQLEKSRLLSDRFSAERPKGSFSTLEIQRTEQGDSAMYLCASSLTAGSDTQYFGPGTRLTVL.

The chain carries TRBV6-5 and TRBJ1-4; D is unresolved. Between the trimmed V and J ends, which lost 2 bases and 5 bases, there was a span of 12 bases. The CDR3 is made up of 15 amino acids. CDR1 and CDR2 from the germline V gene are MNHEY and SVGAGI. The CDR3 protein is CASSYKGTGNEKLFF. The CDR3 region has the DNA TGTGCCAGCAGTTACAAGGGAACGGGGAATGAAAAACTGTTTTTT.

The rearrangement links TRBV28 to TRBJ2-7; perhaps D is TRBD1 or TRBD2 (5 bases each). Germline-derived CDR1 and CDR2 are MDHEN and SYDVKM. Deletions cut 8 bases from V and 2 bases from J, with 13 bases between. This CDR3 has 13 residues. The CDR3 is CASAPGTTYEQYF. The CDR3 DNA follows: TGTGCCAGCGCCCCTGGGACCACCTACGAGCAGTACTTC.

This clone came up a few times. The chain employs TRBV19 and TRBJ1-2, with 12 bases lining up with TRBD1. The CDR3 is made up of 14 amino acids. V was pared by 6 bases and J by 8 bases, with 7 bases of the junction left unmatched. Germline V CDR1 and CDR2: LNHDA, SQIVND (reference sequence). CDR3 nucleotide sequence: TGTGCCAGTAGCTGGGGACAGGGGGCACTCGGCTACACCTTC. Its protein product is CASSWGQGALGYTF.

The rearrangement joins TRBV10-3 to TRBJ2-7; 14 bases agree with TRBD2. Germline loops: CDR1 ENHRY, CDR2 SYGVKD. The CDR3 loop spans 15 amino acids. V was clipped by 6 bases and J by 2 bases; unmatched bases: 3. CDR3 DNA: TGTGCCATCAGACCGGGACTAGCGGGAGCCTACGAGCAGTACTTC. This translates into CAIRPGLAGAYEQYF.

The sample holds a few counts of this clone. The rearrangement uses TRBV6-5 and TRBJ2-2; 8 nucleotides line up with TRBD2. Trimming took 2 bases from V and 1 from J; bases not matched to a gene: 3. The CDR3 is made up of 16 amino acids. Germline-derived CDR1 and CDR2 are MNHEY and SVGAGI. CDR3 bases: TGTGCCAGCAGTTACAGCGGGAGTGGGAACACCGGGGAGCTGTTTTTT. Its translation: CASSYSGSGNTGELFF.

This rearrangement joins TRBV7-9 to TRBJ2-7, with 8 bases identical to TRBD1. The germline V gene encodes CDR1 SEHNR and CDR2 FQNEAQ (reference sequence). J lost 7 bases, V lost 3 bases, and 5 bases had no gene match. CDR3 length equals 13 residues. In DNA form, the CDR3 reads TGTGCCAGCAGCTTCCAGGGGGCGGATGAGCAGTACTTC. Amino acids: CASSFQGADEQYF.